A single sample is the source of the 26 T cell receptor beta chains below, sequenced in a study of blood T cells in healthy people across ages. Using a J-beta primer mix together with a sample-barcoded 5' primer, a second PCR was run for about 7 to 12 cycles. TCRdb fed the 5' RACE reads into MiXCR, producing one record per CDR3 protein. Here the sample spans hundreds of thousands of distinct CDR3 sequences, about a third being singletons. The sample taken for sequencing was blood. The receptors here all came from a woman aged 80 or over in good health.

Ten or more counts support this clonotype. The chain employs TRBV6-4 and TRBJ2-3; tentative D call: TRBD2 (5 bases). Germline CDR1 is MRHNA and CDR2 is SNTAGT. The CDR3 sequence is 16 residues long. The V gene lost 2 bases and the J gene lost 0 bases, with 12 bases spanning the gap. DNA of the CDR3: TGTGCCAGCAGTGACAGCGCGGGTACTAGCACAGATACGCAGTATTTT. It is translated as CASSDSAGTSTDTQYF.

This clonotype was counted ten times or more. The rearrangement joins TRBV13 to TRBJ2-7; D gene ambiguous. CDR3 length: 14 amino acids. The V gene lost 3 bases and the J gene lost 2 bases, with 11 bases spanning the gap. The germline V gene encodes CDR1 PRHDT and CDR2 FYEKMQ (reference sequence). In DNA, the CDR3 is TGTGCCAGCAGCTTGGTAGGGATAACCTACGAGCAGTACTTC. Protein: CASSLVGITYEQYF.

The chain has TRBV7-2 and TRBJ2-5; weak D call: TRBD2 (6 bases). There are 14 residues in the CDR3. Trimming pared 4 bases from V and 11 bases from J, leaving 20 bases between. The V gene's germline CDR1 is SGHTA and CDR2 FQGNSA. The CDR3 nucleotides read TGTGCCAGCAGCTGTAGACAGATAGGGACTGAGCAGTACTTC. It codes for CASSCRQIGTEQYF.

V usage is TRBV7-6 and J usage is TRBJ2-2, with TRBD2 identical over 8 bases. The CDR3 is made up of 18 amino acids. Germline trimming cut 2 bases from V and 0 bases from J; bases unmatched to any gene: 8. Germline V gene sequence: CDR1 SGHVS, CDR2 FNYEAQ. Here the CDR3 reads CASSLKRAGAANTGELFF. CDR3 DNA sequence: TGTGCCAGCAGCTTAAAACGAGCGGGGGCAGCGAACACCGGGGAGCTGTTTTTT.

There are many counts of this clonotype. This rearrangement joins TRBV20-1 to TRBJ2-1; 8 bases map to TRBD1. From germline, CDR1 is DFQATT and CDR2 SNEGSKA (reference sequence). V dropped 3 bases and J dropped 0; count of bases not matched to a gene: 4. CDR3 length: 15 amino acids. The CDR3 reads CSARGTGPSYNEQFF. In nucleotides, the CDR3 is TGCAGTGCTAGGGGGACAGGTCCCTCCTACAATGAGCAGTTCTTC.

The gene calls are TRBV7-6 and TRBJ2-7; 9 positions agree with TRBD1. The CDR3 is 15 amino acids. Germline CDR1 is SGHVS and CDR2 is FNYEAQ. The V and J ends lost 5 bases and 4 bases, in that order; junction bases with no gene match: 9. In nucleotides, the CDR3 is TGTGCCAGCAGCCAACGACAGGGGGTCCCGTACGAGCAGTACTTC. It specifies CASSQRQGVPYEQYF.

This clonotype was seen a handful of times. A much larger clone sits a single nucleotide away, making a read error possible. Here the CDR3 reads CTSSFSREQTQYF. CDR3 bases: TGTACCAGCAGCTTCTCCAGGGAGCAGACGCAGTATTTT. The chain links TRBV5-5 to TRBJ2-3, with D perhaps assigned TRBD1 or TRBD2 (5 bases each). Per the germline V gene, CDR1 is SGHKS and CDR2 is YYEKEE (reference sequence). The CDR3 runs 13 residues.

At least ten counts were recorded for this clonotype. The chain combines TRBV9 with TRBJ2-5; D remains ambiguous. The germline gives CDR1 SGDLS, CDR2 YYNGEE. The CDR3 length is 13 residues. V lost 1 base and J 5 bases, leaving 9 bases between the germline ends. In nucleotides, the CDR3 is TGTGCCAGCAGCGTATCGGGCGCGGAGACCCAGTACTTC. This sequence encodes CASSVSGAETQYF.

The table lists this clonotype with many counts. The chain uses TRBV5-6 and TRBJ2-7; D might be TRBD1 or TRBD2, each matching 5 bases. Germline V gene lookup returns CDR1 SGHDT and CDR2 YYEEEE. The V and J ends lost 4 bases and 4 bases respectively, with 12 bases between them. The CDR3 spans 13 residues. CDR3 region: CASSPGRTYEQYF. The CDR3, as DNA: TGTGCCAGCAGCCCGGGACGGACGTACGAGCAGTACTTC.

This clonotype was detected ten times or more. The chain has TRBV5-1 and TRBJ1-1; the D gene is possibly TRBD1 (5 bases). CDR1 SGHRS and CDR2 YFSETQ come from the germline V gene. The CDR3 is 14 residues long. The V gene lost 4 bases and the J gene lost 7 bases, with 17 bases spanning the gap. Here the CDR3 DNA reads TGCGCCAGCAGCCAGGGCGGGGCACCCGTTGAAGCTTTCTTT. Amino acids: CASSQGGAPVEAFF.

This sequence joins TRBV6-5 and TRBJ1-5, with D unclear. The V end was cut by 5 bases, the J end by 6 bases, with 11 bases between. Per the germline V gene, CDR1 is MNHEY and CDR2 is SVGAGI. The CDR3 sequence is 13 residues long. The CDR3 is CASSRRGFQPQHF. CDR3 sequence (DNA): TGTGCCAGCAGTCGACGGGGATTTCAGCCCCAGCATTTT.

V usage is TRBV5-6 and J usage is TRBJ1-1; 9 positions match TRBD1. Germline assignment: CDR1 SGHDT and CDR2 YYEEEE. This CDR3 is built from 13 residues. V was pared by 3 bases and J by 11 bases, with 8 bases of the junction left unmatched. The CDR3 DNA is TGTGCCAGCAGCTCCGGACAGGGGATAGCGGCTTTCTTT. It encodes CASSSGQGIAAFF.

The rearrangement links TRBV7-2 to TRBJ2-1; maybe TRBD1 (6 bases). The CDR3 has 15 residues. V lost 4 bases and J 4 bases, leaving 14 bases between the germline ends. CDR1 SGHTA and CDR2 FQGNSA come from the germline V gene. The CDR3 loop reads CASSSRGPTYNEQFF. The CDR3 coding sequence is TGTGCCAGCAGCTCCAGGGGTCCCACTTACAATGAGCAGTTCTTC.

This clonotype was observed many times. V is TRBV27 and J is TRBJ2-5; possibly TRBD2 for D (5 bases). Germline V gives CDR1 MNHEY, CDR2 SMNVEV (reference sequence). The V and J ends lost 2 bases and 5 bases respectively, with 21 bases between them. The CDR3 is made up of 17 amino acids. The CDR3 loop reads CASSLGSASWDRETQYF. The CDR3 DNA is TGTGCCAGCAGTTTAGGTTCGGCTAGCTGGGATCGGGAGACCCAGTACTTC.

V usage is TRBV4-1 and J usage is TRBJ2-7; no firm D call. Per the germline V gene, CDR1 is MGHRA and CDR2 is YSYEKL. CDR3 length: 12 amino acids. V was cut by 2 bases and J by 2 bases, with 4 bases left in between. CDR3 in DNA: TGCGCCAGCAGCCAATTTCCCTACGAGCAGTACTTC. It yields the protein CASSQFPYEQYF.

The chain carries TRBV7-3 and TRBJ2-3; the D is unclear. The CDR3 sequence is 15 residues long. From germline, CDR1 is SGHTA and CDR2 FQGTGA. V was shortened by 5 bases and J by 0 bases, with 12 bases between the two germline ends. In nucleotides, the CDR3 is TGTGCCAGCAGCGAAGGGATATATAGCACAGATACGCAGTATTTT. It codes for CASSEGIYSTDTQYF.

Details on this clonotype: Being one base from a much bigger clone, this may be a read error. J is TRBJ2-5 and V is TRBV29-1; maybe TRBD2 (5 bases). V was shortened by 4 bases and J by 12 bases, with 15 bases between the two germline ends. The CDR3 totals 11 residues. The germline V gene encodes CDR1 SQVTM and CDR2 ANQGSEA. The CDR3 loop reads CSVGSDRRKYF. In DNA, the CDR3 is TGCAGCGTTGGTAGCGATCGGAGGAAGTACTTC.

This clonotype was picked up a small number of times. One junction end disagrees with the germline gene, perhaps due to a read error. This rearrangement joins TRBV5-4 to TRBJ2-5, with 8 positions matching TRBD2. CDR3 size: 14 residues. Germline V gene data show CDR1 as SGHNT and CDR2 as YYREEE (reference sequence). DNA for the CDR3: TGTGCCGGCAGCCTACGGGGGGGGCAAGAGACCCAGTACTTC. Its translation: CAGSLRGGQETQYF. Variable domain in full (rest from reference TRBV5-4 and TRBJ2-5): ETGVTQSPTHLIKTRGQQVTLRCSSQSGHNTVSWYQQALGQGPQFIFQYYREEENGRGNFPPRFSGLQFPNYSSELNVNALELDDSALYLCAGSLRGGQETQYFGPGTRLLVL.

This clonotype was picked up many times. The CDR3: CSQAGGPVDTQYF. The DNA for the CDR3 is TGCAGTCAAGCGGGGGGGCCTGTAGATACGCAGTATTTT. This sequence joins TRBV20-1 and TRBJ2-3; TRBD2 agrees at 10 bases. CDR3 length: 13 amino acids. With 8 bases clipped from V and 5 bases from J, the junction kept 7 bases outside the gene matches. Germline assignment: CDR1 DFQATT and CDR2 SNEGSKA (reference sequence).

The gene calls are TRBV27 and TRBJ2-7; D unclear. The V end lost 7 bases, the J end lost 2 bases, and 12 bases lay between the germline ends. Germline V gene sequence: CDR1 MNHEY, CDR2 SMNVEV (reference sequence). This CDR3 comprises 13 residues. CDR3 region: CASKDTLAYEQYF. The CDR3 coding sequence is TGTGCCAGCAAAGACACGCTGGCCTACGAGCAGTACTTC.

The gene calls are TRBV5-1 and TRBJ2-2; 8 bases align to TRBD2. There are 14 residues in the CDR3. Per the germline V gene, CDR1 is SGHRS and CDR2 is YFSETQ. J was trimmed by 7 bases and V by 5 bases; bases with no gene match: 7. CDR3 protein: CASRSTAGGGELFF. CDR3 in DNA: TGCGCCAGCAGATCTACGGCGGGGGGCGGGGAGCTGTTTTTT.

The chain links TRBV6-2 or TRBV6-3 to TRBJ2-6, with D possibly matching TRBD2 (6 bases). This CDR3 region has 15 residues. CDR1 and CDR2 (germline): MNHEY, SVGEGT. Trimming shortened V by 5 bases and J by 2 bases, and 10 bases separated the two germline ends. This CDR3 is CASSRRETGANVLTF. Written as DNA, the CDR3 is TGTGCCAGCAGTCGACGGGAGACTGGGGCCAACGTCCTGACTTTC.

This clonotype has ten or more counts. This chain links TRBV20-1 with TRBJ1-1; a weak D match, TRBD1 (6 bases). The CDR3 sequence is 12 residues long. The ends were cut back, 6 bases at V and 7 bases at J, with 15 bases in the middle. The germline V gene has CDR1 DFQATT and CDR2 SNEGSKA (reference sequence). In DNA form, the CDR3 reads TGCAGTGCCGAACGGGGGGCAGTTGAAGCTTTCTTT. Its protein product is CSAERGAVEAFF.

In this sample, this clonotype turned up a few times. Mismatch with germline at one junction end may stem from a read error. The rearrangement joins TRBV4-1 to TRBJ2-7, with 8 nucleotides matching TRBD1. The CDR3 contains 15 residues. Germline V gives CDR1 MGHRA, CDR2 YSYEKL. CDR3 residues: CASSQGTGNVYGQYF. The CDR3 DNA reads as TGCGCCAGCAGCCAAGGGACAGGGAATGTGTACGGGCAGTACTTC.

This clonotype has a count of ten or more. This rearrangement joins TRBV20-1 to TRBJ2-1, with a tentative D call TRBD2 (6 bases). V lost 8 bases, J lost 2 bases, and 16 bases lay in between. Germline V lookup: CDR1 DFQATT, CDR2 SNEGSKA (reference sequence). The CDR3 runs 14 residues. The CDR3 region has the DNA TGCAGTACCCCCTCCCCGGGGGCCTACAATGAGCAGTTCTTC. Translated: CSTPSPGAYNEQFF.

There are a few counts of this clonotype. The chain carries TRBV20-1 and TRBJ1-5, with D possibly being TRBD1 (6 bases). V was shortened by 5 bases and J by 5 bases, with 19 bases between the two germline ends. Germline-derived CDR1 and CDR2 are DFQATT and SNEGSKA (reference sequence). This CDR3 contains 15 residues. In DNA, the CDR3 is TGCAGTGCTTCAGGCAGGGGACGATTACATCAGCCCCAGCATTTT. Protein: CSASGRGRLHQPQHF.